The subject of this entry is one T cell receptor (beta chain). Antigen: not known. Deep was the level at which the assay was run. Original processing methods: ImmunoSEQ supplied junction-only sequences lacking quality scores, so filtering was different. Using immunoSEQ multiplex PCR, the repertoire was profiled, and TCRdb retains in-frame clones only, with some absent. D and trimming were read from the DNA, whereas the V and J calls and clone size are those reported in that table. The sample includes more than 1 million clones, around 78% of them seen just once. Looked up from germline, CDR1 is MDHEN and CDR2 is SYDVKM. CDR3 length equals 15 residues. With 6 bases clipped from V and 8 bases from J, the junction kept 12 bases outside the gene matches. These data are taken from a study of shared clonotypes between healthy human individuals. Whole-study results and caveats: Apart from blood, nothing was sampled; tissue repertoires likely differ.

The donors, healthy adults who were HIV-negative, had experienced no recent acute infections or vaccinations. The rearrangement joins TRBV28 to TRBJ2-2; 7 bases fit TRBD1. The receptor comes from a man aged 18-30 years in good health. Some clones in this sample may be carry-over from other donors' samples. The sequenced material came from memory CD4+ T cells from PBMCs. Subset defined: CD45RA-negative fraction. CDR3 amino acids: CASSRVTGNEGELFF. As DNA, the CDR3 is TGTGCCAGCAGCCGGGTGACAGGGAATGAAGGGGAGCTGTTTTTT.